This entry describes one TCR beta chain. Its antigen is as yet unknown. Time point indicated: recipient sample about 28 days before transplant, after cytoreduction. Blood collection times were about day -28 and days 30, 100, 180 posttransplant. These data come from a study of T cell clonotyping in hematopoietic cell transplantation. About the study: Pretransplant recipient samples were taken after cytoreduction. General study results and limits: Pathologically expanded recipient clonotypes increased progressively from day 30 to day 180 as diversity fell. CD4 and CD8 repertoire contributions could not be separated without sorting.

V shed 9 bases and J shed 0 bases, with 8 bases lying between them. The CDR3 is made up of 13 amino acids. Germline assignment: CDR1 LGHNT and CDR2 FRNRAP. Only in-frame clones appear in the TCRdb table, and some are missing; sequencing was by immunoSEQ multiplex PCR. The sample contains tens of thousands of clones, 85% of which appear only once. V is TRBV12-5 and J is TRBJ2-2; no reliable D call. This material consisted of peripheral blood mononuclear cells, taken before stem cell transplant. The TCR originated in a man between 60 and 75 years old with acute myeloid leukemia. Some clones in this sample may be carry-over from other donors' samples. The CDR3 sequence: CASYSSNTGELFF. As DNA, the CDR3 is TGTGCTAGCTACAGCTCGAACACCGGGGAGCTGTTTTTT.